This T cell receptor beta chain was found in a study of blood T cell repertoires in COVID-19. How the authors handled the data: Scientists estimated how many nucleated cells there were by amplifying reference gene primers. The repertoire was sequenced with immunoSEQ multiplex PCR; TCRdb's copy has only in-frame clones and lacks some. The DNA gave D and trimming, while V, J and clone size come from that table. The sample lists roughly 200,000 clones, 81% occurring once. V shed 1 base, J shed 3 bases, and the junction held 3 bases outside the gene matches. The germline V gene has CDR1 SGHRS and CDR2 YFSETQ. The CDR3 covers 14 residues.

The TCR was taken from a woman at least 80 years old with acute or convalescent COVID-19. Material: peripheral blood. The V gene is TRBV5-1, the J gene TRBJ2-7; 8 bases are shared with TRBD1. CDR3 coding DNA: TGCGCCAGCAGCTTGCCAGGGGGCGACTACGAGCAGTACTTC. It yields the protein CASSLPGGDYEQYF.